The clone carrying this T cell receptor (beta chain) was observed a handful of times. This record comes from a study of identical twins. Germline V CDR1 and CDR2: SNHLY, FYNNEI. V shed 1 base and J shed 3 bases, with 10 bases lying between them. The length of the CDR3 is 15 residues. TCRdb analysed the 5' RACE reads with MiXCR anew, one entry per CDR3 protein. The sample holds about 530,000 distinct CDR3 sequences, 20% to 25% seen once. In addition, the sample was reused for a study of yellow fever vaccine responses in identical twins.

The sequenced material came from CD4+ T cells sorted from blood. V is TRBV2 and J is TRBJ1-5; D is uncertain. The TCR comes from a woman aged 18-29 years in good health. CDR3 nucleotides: TGTGCCAGCAGTGAAGACCAGGCCTTCAATCAGCCCCAGCATTTT. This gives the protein CASSEDQAFNQPQHF.